What follows are 8 T cell receptor beta chains derived from one specimen sequenced in a study of T cells in Graves' hyperthyroidism and ophthalmopathy. The source material, RNA transcripts, was used to amplify TCR beta CDR3 regions. The primer set for the first-round RT-PCR of the TCR CDR3 was HTBI. TCRdb processed the multiplex PCR reads anew with MiXCR; each CDR3 protein has one entry. Among 800,000 or so distinct CDR3 sequences listed, more than 30% were seen once. The sequencing sample was made of blood. The receptors come from a man aged 18 to 30 with Graves' hyperthyroidism.

This clonotype appeared a few times. This chain connects TRBV6-2 or TRBV6-3 to TRBJ2-7; D is ambiguous. CDR1 is MNHEY, CDR2 SVGEGT, per germline. Between the trimmed V and J ends, which lost 2 bases and 9 bases, there was a span of 11 bases. This CDR3 spans 12 amino acids. This CDR3 is CASSYLGDAQYF. CDR3 coding DNA: TGTGCCAGCAGTTACCTAGGCGATGCGCAGTACTTC.

This chain connects TRBV4-1 to TRBJ2-7; possibly TRBD1 for D (6 bases). Germline lookup yields CDR1 MGHRA and CDR2 YSYEKL. The CDR3 runs 12 residues. V was shortened by 3 bases and J by 4 bases, with 7 bases between the two germline ends. CDR3 in amino acids: CASSHQGYEQYF. For the CDR3, the DNA is TGCGCCAGCAGCCACCAGGGGTACGAGCAGTACTTC.

The chain employs TRBV25-1 and TRBJ1-1, with D possibly matching TRBD1 (5 bases). CDR1 and CDR2 from the germline V gene are MGHDK and SYGVNS. V lost 5 bases and J lost 7, with 14 bases in between. This CDR3 contains 13 residues. The CDR3 sequence is CASSLGPKDEAFF. The CDR3 bases are TGTGCCAGCAGTTTGGGGCCGAAGGATGAAGCTTTCTTT.

The chain links TRBV5-1 to TRBJ2-7, with D maybe TRBD1 (6 bases). This CDR3 has 14 residues. Trimming removed 4 bases at V and 2 bases at J, with 13 bases between. Looked up from germline, CDR1 is SGHRS and CDR2 is YFSETQ. The CDR3 reads CASSPGTLTYEQYF. The CDR3, as DNA: TGCGCCAGCAGCCCCGGGACACTGACCTACGAGCAGTACTTC.

This clonotype was observed at least ten times. V and J are TRBV29-1 and TRBJ2-5; D possibly corresponds to TRBD2 (6 bases). CDR1 is SQVTM, CDR2 ANQGSEA, per germline. Trimming took 4 bases from V and 1 from J, leaving 13 bases between them. The CDR3 is 14 residues long. Here the CDR3 DNA reads TGCAGCGTTGTCCCCCGGGGGATCCAAGAGACCCAGTACTTC. Encoded protein: CSVVPRGIQETQYF.

This clonotype was picked up many times. The genes are TRBV29-1 and TRBJ2-2; D uncertain. Trimming left V 5 bases short and J 0 bases short, with 10 bases between. Germline V gives CDR1 SQVTM, CDR2 ANQGSEA. This CDR3 is 14 amino acids long. CDR3 nucleotide sequence: TGCAGCGTTTCTAGGACGGCGAACACCGGGGAGCTGTTTTTT. Protein sequence: CSVSRTANTGELFF.

This clonotype was found a few times. The V and J genes are TRBV6-5 and TRBJ2-2, with D tentatively TRBD1 (5 bases). The CDR3 is 12 residues long. Germline V CDR1 and CDR2: MNHEY, SVGAGI. The V and J ends lost 11 bases and 8 bases respectively, with 15 bases between them. CDR3 residues: CAAYDRLGELFF. CDR3 bases: TGTGCCGCATACGACAGACTTGGGGAGCTGTTTTTT.

The table lists this clonotype with many counts. The V gene is TRBV9, the J gene TRBJ2-5; a weak D match, TRBD2 (6 bases). The CDR3 loop spans 13 amino acids. The V and J ends lost 4 bases and 3 bases respectively, with 10 bases between them. Germline values: CDR1 SGDLS, CDR2 YYNGEE. The CDR3 spells CASSRWGEETQYF. The CDR3 coding sequence is TGTGCCAGCAGCCGCTGGGGGGAAGAGACCCAGTACTTC.